This T cell receptor beta chain was documented in a study of metastatic and nonmetastatic thyroid tumors. Study in general: Thyroid patients, malignant and benign, had repertoires compared across blood and tumor or nodule tissue.

All patients were treatment-naive before thyroid surgery. Trimming took 8 bases from V and 0 from J, leaving 15 bases between them. This CDR3 contains 15 residues. The germline CDR1 and CDR2 sequences are MDHEN and SYDVKM. TCRdb reanalyzed the PCR reads via MiXCR. This repertoire shows some 50,000 clones, approximately 20% found once; its top ten account for under 4%. This clone appeared a few times. Sample: blood. This sequence was found in a male donor with papillary thyroid cancer or a benign thyroid nodule (not recorded which). Some clones in this sample may be carry-over from other donors' samples. This chain connects TRBV28 to TRBJ2-3; unclear D gene. The CDR3 loop reads CASEGRTASTDTQYF. The DNA for the CDR3 is TGTGCCAGCGAAGGACGGACGGCAAGCACAGATACGCAGTATTTT.